This is a list of T cell receptor beta chains from one sample in a study of early T cells in non-severe SARS-CoV-2 infection. Via MiXCR, TCRdb re-called the 5' RACE reads, giving one row per CDR3 protein. The data show tens of thousands of distinct CDR3 sequences, 3.5% to 5% seen once. Sequences were obtained from whole blood. These receptors originate from an adult who was a healthcare worker with PCR-confirmed SARS-CoV-2 infection or an uninfected control (not recorded which). CDR3s include the opening cysteine and the closing phenylalanine or tryptophan.

V gene: TRBV7-2; J gene: TRBJ2-7; CDR3 protein: CASSLASGEGEYF
V gene: TRBV7-9; J gene: TRBJ2-3; CDR3 protein: CASSQTGDTQYF
V gene: TRBV28; J gene: TRBJ1-2; CDR3 protein: CASSLPQGDGYTF
V gene: TRBV24-1; J gene: TRBJ2-4; CDR3 protein: CATSGTSGGGNIQYF
V gene: TRBV4-1; J gene: TRBJ1-6; CDR3 protein: CASNPERGRCSPLHF
V gene: TRBV12-3/TRBV12-4; J gene: TRBJ2-2; CDR3 protein: CASSSSGGRNTGELFF
V gene: TRBV20-1; J gene: TRBJ1-3; CDR3 protein: CSAADRSSGNTIYF
V gene: TRBV7-2; J gene: TRBJ2-3; CDR3 protein: CASSRPPGGSTDTQYF
V gene: TRBV27; J gene: TRBJ2-7; CDR3 protein: CASRPRGTAAPYEQYF
V gene: TRBV18; J gene: TRBJ2-1; CDR3 protein: CASSPNRDSEQFF
V gene: TRBV6-6; J gene: TRBJ1-4; CDR3 protein: CASSYHRDNEKLFF
V gene: TRBV11-3; J gene: TRBJ2-1; CDR3 protein: CASSLVGHEQFF
V gene: TRBV14; J gene: TRBJ1-1; CDR3 protein: CASSQADRHNTEAFF
V gene: TRBV5-1; J gene: TRBJ1-4; CDR3 protein: CASSPGMPTNEKLFF
V gene: TRBV30; J gene: TRBJ1-6; CDR3 protein: CAWSALGKVYNSPLHF
V gene: TRBV9; J gene: TRBJ1-1; CDR3 protein: CASSVFSRTDLNTEAFF
V gene: TRBV15; J gene: TRBJ1-5; CDR3 protein: CATSRDRGDQPQHF
V gene: TRBV29-1; J gene: TRBJ2-1; CDR3 protein: CSGQLAGVSGEQFF